Sequencing of this TCR beta chain was carried out in a study of blood T cell repertoires in COVID-19. Study details: The origin of the acute and convalescent COVID-19 samples was the United States, Italy and Spain. T cells, B-cell-depleted T cells, or PBMCs provided the cDNA or gDNA that served as material.

Germline loops: CDR1 MNHEY, CDR2 SMNVEV (reference sequence). This CDR3 contains 15 residues. V was clipped by 5 bases and J by 1 base, with 13 bases between them. The authors' processing: Amplified reference gene primers provided the basis for estimating nucleated cell counts. The method was immunoSEQ multiplex PCR; TCRdb's version includes in-frame clones alone and lacks a portion of them. V and J calls and clone size are as listed in that table; D and trimming were resolved from the DNA. The sample records about 42,000 clones, nearly 90% being singletons. The V gene is TRBV27, the J gene TRBJ2-3, with D possibly TRBD2 on 6 matching bases. The receptor comes from a man aged 45 to 65 with active COVID-19. Material for sequencing was peripheral blood. The DNA of the CDR3 is TGTGCCAGCAGTCCCCATAGCGGACGCACAGATACGCAGTATTTT. It encodes CASSPHSGRTDTQYF.